Listed below are T cell receptor beta chains from one sample, sequenced in a study of blood T cell repertoires in COVID-19. TCRdb's copy holds only in-frame clones and misses some; the assay was immunoSEQ multiplex PCR. There are over 250,000 clones in the sample; under 90% occur only once, and 1.5% to 2% lies in the top ten. The specimen was PBMCs or T cells enriched from blood (not recorded which). These receptors were collected from a woman between 55 and 75 years old who had recovered from COVID-19. The CDR3 runs from the conserved cysteine through the conserved F or W. Fields, in order: CDR3 DNA, CDR3 protein, J gene, clone size, V gene, D gene. A D gene is named only where the DNA matches it firmly. The size entry is marked missing in some rows and otherwise reads once, few, many or a size class.

CDR3 DNA: TGTGCCAGCAGTTTAGCGGGGGCCGTCTCCTACGAGCAGTACTTC
CDR3 protein: CASSLAGAVSYEQYF
J gene: TRBJ2-7
clone size: once
V gene: TRBV28
D gene: .

CDR3 DNA: TGTGCCACCAGCCCGCTGAGCGGCGGGGAGATCCCCTACGAGCAGTACTTC
CDR3 protein: CATSPLSGGEIPYEQYF
J gene: TRBJ2-7
clone size: .
V gene: TRBV15
D gene: .

CDR3 DNA: TGTGCCAGCAGCAGAACGACAGGGTGGAACGCTGAAGCTTTCTTT
CDR3 protein: CASSRTTGWNAEAFF
J gene: TRBJ1-1
clone size: .
V gene: TRBV7-8
D gene: TRBD1

CDR3 DNA: TGTGCCAGCAGCTCGGACAAGCAGGCTGGCTACACCTTC
CDR3 protein: CASSSDKQAGYTF
J gene: TRBJ1-2
clone size: .
V gene: TRBV5-6
D gene: .

CDR3 DNA: TGTGCCAGCGTGGTGGGCGGCAATCAGCCCCAGCATTTT
CDR3 protein: CASVVGGNQPQHF
J gene: TRBJ1-5
clone size: .
V gene: TRBV12-3/TRBV12-4
D gene: .

CDR3 DNA: TGCGCCAGCAGCCTCACCGGGACTAGCGAAGAGACCCAGTACTTC
CDR3 protein: CASSLTGTSEETQYF
J gene: TRBJ2-5
clone size: .
V gene: TRBV5-1
D gene: TRBD2

CDR3 DNA: TGTGCCAGCAGTCAACCTGACAGGGAAACTGGAAACACCATATATTTT
CDR3 protein: CASSQPDRETGNTIYF
J gene: TRBJ1-3
clone size: .
V gene: TRBV28
D gene: TRBD1

CDR3 DNA: TGTGCCAGCAGTGTCTGGGAGGGGATTAATGAAAAACTGTTTTTT
CDR3 protein: CASSVWEGINEKLFF
J gene: TRBJ1-4
clone size: .
V gene: TRBV25-1
D gene: .

CDR3 DNA: TGCGCCAGCAGTCTAGCGGGTGTCTCCTACAATGAGCAGTTCTTC
CDR3 protein: CASSLAGVSYNEQFF
J gene: TRBJ2-1
clone size: .
V gene: TRBV5-1
D gene: TRBD2

CDR3 DNA: TGTGCCAGCAGTGTCACAGGGTACCAAGAGACCCAGTACTTC
CDR3 protein: CASSVTGYQETQYF
J gene: TRBJ2-5
clone size: .
V gene: TRBV25-1
D gene: .

CDR3 DNA: TGTGCCAGCAGTCTCCGGTCCTCAGACAGACATCAGCCCCAGCATTTT
CDR3 protein: CASSLRSSDRHQPQHF
J gene: TRBJ1-5
clone size: .
V gene: TRBV28
D gene: .